This record covers a single TCR beta chain. TCRdb passed the RT-PCR reads through MiXCR, listing each CDR3 protein once. The data contain approximately 410,000 distinct CDR3 sequences, around 16% of them seen just once; the ten biggest clones take up around 7.9%. The data are from a study of patients and donors after allogeneic stem cell transplantation. The length of the CDR3 is 15 residues. The germline gives CDR1 SGHDN, CDR2 FVKESK. V lost 0 bases and J 4 bases, leaving 10 bases between the germline ends. This receptor was taken from a human donor who was either an allogeneic HSCT recipient or a stem cell or donor lymphocyte infusion donor (not recorded which). It is not recorded whose cells these are; they may come from a transplant donor. The rearrangement uses TRBV14 and TRBJ1-5; D gene uncertain. The sequencing sample was made of blood, either unsorted or a sorted T cell fraction (not recorded which). Here the CDR3 DNA reads TGTGCCAGCAGCCAAGACTGGGCTCGAAATCAGCCCCAGCATTTT. Protein sequence: CASSQDWARNQPQHF.